This record concerns one TCR beta chain sequence. No antigen is known for it. The CDR3 has 14 amino acids. V lost 3 bases to trimming and J lost 4 bases, with 9 bases between them. In germline, CDR1 is LGHNA, CDR2 YNFKEQ. Generated by immunoSEQ multiplex PCR, the TCRdb table keeps only in-frame clones and is missing some. Of about 140,000 clones in the sample, around nine tenths were seen once. These data belong to a study of T cell responses to AZD1222 COVID-19 vaccine. Whole-study results and caveats: Scientists sampled the repertoires only once the peak T cell response had passed.

The gene calls are TRBV4-2 and TRBJ1-4, with D maybe TRBD1 (6 bases). This receptor was obtained from an adult in good health. This sample comprised peripheral blood, obtained on day 0 of AZD1222 vaccination. Here the CDR3 reads CASSQTGSNEKLFF. CDR3 DNA: TGTGCCAGCAGCCAGACAGGTAGTAATGAAAAACTGTTTTTT.